Below are 9 T cell receptor beta chains sequenced from a single sample in a study of blood T cell repertoires in COVID-19. The assay was immunoSEQ multiplex PCR, and TCRdb's table has in-frame clones only and misses some. Of about 280,000 clones listed, 70% to 90% were seen once; the top ten hold roughly 14%. Sequenced: peripheral blood. These receptors originate from a woman between 70 and 85 years old with COVID-19, enrolled during active disease.

The chain combines TRBV5-1 with TRBJ1-2; D remains ambiguous. The V and J ends lost 0 bases and 3 bases respectively, with 6 bases between them. CDR1 SGHRS and CDR2 YFSETQ come from the germline V gene. The CDR3 is made up of 13 amino acids. The CDR3 DNA sequence: TGCGCCAGCAGCTTGGGGGAGCACTATGGCTACACCTTC. It is translated as CASSLGEHYGYTF.

A few counts support this clone. The chain joins TRBV5-1 to TRBJ2-3; 9 nucleotides align to TRBD1. After removal of 6 bases from V and 0 bases from J, the junction contained 11 bases not matched to a gene. Germline-derived CDR1 and CDR2 are SGHRS and YFSETQ. This CDR3 is built from 17 residues. The DNA for the CDR3 is TGCGCCAGCAAAAAGCACTGGGGACAGGGTAGCACAGATACGCAGTATTTT. Protein sequence: CASKKHWGQGSTDTQYF.

This rearrangement joins TRBV28 to TRBJ1-1; 9 bases are a match to TRBD1. The CDR3 length is 15 residues. Germline lookup yields CDR1 MDHEN and CDR2 SYDVKM. Trimming took 5 bases from V and 5 from J; bases not matched to a gene: 9. The CDR3 nucleotides are TGTGCCAGCAGTACCCGAGGGACAGGGTTAACTGAAGCTTTCTTT. Protein: CASSTRGTGLTEAFF.

Notes on this clone: One end of the junction fails to match germline, which may point to a read error. The V and J genes are TRBV4-1 and TRBJ2-2; the match to TRBD1 covers 8 bases. From germline, CDR1 is MGHRA and CDR2 YSYEKL. The CDR3 is made up of 17 amino acids. The CDR3 loop reads CASSQGKGQGNTGELFF. CDR3 DNA: TGCGCCAGCAGTCAAGGGAAAGGACAGGGAAACACCGGGGAGCTGTTTTTT.

The J gene is TRBJ2-1, the V gene TRBV29-1; a possible D gene is TRBD1 (6 bases). Trimming removed 4 bases at V and 9 bases at J, with 13 bases between. This CDR3 has 12 residues. From germline, CDR1 is SQVTM and CDR2 ANQGSEA. CDR3 region: CSVAGDTGEQFF. The CDR3 DNA reads TGCAGCGTTGCAGGGGATACCGGTGAGCAGTTCTTC.

The chain has TRBV5-1 and TRBJ2-3; D unclear. The CDR3 loop spans 12 amino acids. Per the germline V gene, CDR1 is SGHRS and CDR2 is YFSETQ. V dropped 4 bases and J dropped 5 bases, with 8 bases sitting between them. Here the CDR3 reads CASSQDKDTQYF. As DNA, the CDR3 is TGCGCCAGCAGCCAGGATAAAGATACGCAGTATTTT.

The chain uses TRBV5-1 and TRBJ1-2; D not resolved. Germline CDR1 SGHRS, CDR2 YFSETQ. This CDR3 has 11 amino acids. Trimming cost V 4 bases and J 7 bases, with 8 bases left between them. The CDR3 here is CASSGPVGYTF. The CDR3 coding sequence is TGCGCCAGCAGCGGGCCTGTTGGCTACACCTTC.

The V call is TRBV3-1 (or the pseudogene TRBV3-2), the J call TRBJ1-2; TRBD1 aligns across 11 bases. Per germline, CDR1 LGHDT and CDR2 YNNKEL (reference sequence). There are 15 residues in the CDR3. Unmatched junction bases numbered 11, after V lost 7 bases and J lost 7 bases. CDR3 amino acids: CASTPTGTGGTGYTF. In DNA form, the CDR3 reads TGTGCCAGCACCCCCACCGGGACAGGGGGAACTGGCTACACCTTC.

This clone has a handful of counts. This chain links TRBV2 with TRBJ2-1; 9 bases fit TRBD2. CDR1 and CDR2 from the germline V gene are SNHLY and FYNNEI. V dropped 6 bases and J dropped 6; count of bases not matched to a gene: 9. CDR3 length: 15 residues. CDR3 region: CASRRAGGNLNEQFF. The CDR3 bases are TGTGCCAGCAGGCGGGCGGGGGGGAATCTCAATGAGCAGTTCTTC. The whole variable domain, filled in from reference TRBV2 and TRBJ2-1, reads EPEVTQTPSHQVTQMGQEVILRCVPISNHLYFYWYRQILGQKVEFLVSFYNNEISEKSEIFDDQFSVERPDGSNFTLKIRSTKLEDSAMYFCASRRAGGNLNEQFFGPGTRLTVL.